Given below is one T cell receptor beta chain in context. What it binds is not known. V was shortened by 5 bases and J by 0 bases, with 32 bases between the two germline ends. Germline CDR1 SGHVS, CDR2 FQNEAQ. CDR3 size: 22 residues. Here immunoSEQ multiplex PCR was the method, and the copy in TCRdb shows in-frame clones only, minus some. The profile shows 57,000 or so clones, about 87% of them singletons. This sample was taken from a study of PD-1 blockade in classical Hodgkin lymphoma. Study overall: Nivolumab dosing for patients was 3 mg/kg, administered intravenously every 2 weeks. Overall study results and limits: In newly diagnosed patients, baseline TCR diversity was reportedly below that of healthy donors. Complete responders showed a baseline diversity that resembled the diversity of newly diagnosed patients. What drove the repertoire differences, possibly disease activity or prior therapy, has not been defined.

Each and every patient relapsed after autologous stem cell transplantation, and patients got differing brentuximab vedotin exposure. The receptor comes from a human donor with classical Hodgkin lymphoma. Sequences were derived from peripheral blood mononuclear cells (PBMCs), sampled at baseline. The gene calls are TRBV7-8 and TRBJ1-5; D perhaps matches TRBD1 (5 bases). For the CDR3, the DNA is TGTGCCAGCAGCCCCAGACTGGTACCCACACACAAGGGAAGGGGTAGCAATCAGCCCCAGCATTTT. Translating gives CASSPRLVPTHKGRGSNQPQHF.